This TCR beta chain was obtained from a study of blood T cell repertoires in COVID-19. Background on the study: From the United States, Italy and Spain came samples of acute and convalescent COVID-19. PBMCs, B-cell-depleted T cells, or T cells provided the cDNA or gDNA that made up the material.

Sequenced by immunoSEQ multiplex PCR; TCRdb stores in-frame clones only, minus some. Of about 260,000 clones in the sample, about 91% were seen once. V lost 5 bases and J lost 0, with 20 bases in between. Germline V gene lookup returns CDR1 SGHTA and CDR2 FQGTGA. This CDR3 comprises 18 residues. This TCR was sampled from a person aged 18 to 30 with COVID-19, enrolled during active disease. The chain is built from TRBV7-3 and TRBJ1-5, with a possible D match to TRBD1 (5 bases). Sequencing was performed on peripheral blood. The CDR3 DNA reads as TGTGCCAGCAGCCCAGCCGGACAAGGATTCTATAGCAATCAGCCCCAGCATTTT. Translating it yields CASSPAGQGFYSNQPQHF.